This T cell receptor beta chain was captured in a study of blood T cell repertoires in COVID-19. Trimming took 5 bases from V and 1 from J, leaving 17 bases between them. This CDR3 is 16 amino acids long. Germline V lookup: CDR1 LNHDA, CDR2 SQIVND (reference sequence). The assay was immunoSEQ multiplex PCR, and TCRdb's table has in-frame clones only and misses some. This sample has a few hundred thousand clones, with around nine tenths found just once. The rearrangement links TRBV19 to TRBJ1-1; D perhaps matches TRBD1 (6 bases). The sequence derives from a woman younger than 30 who had been exposed to COVID-19. The sequenced material came from PBMCs or T cells enriched from blood (not recorded which). CDR3 DNA sequence: TGTGCCAGTAGTTTACGAAGCGGGGGCAGGAACACTGAAGCTTTCTTT. Translated: CASSLRSGGRNTEAFF.